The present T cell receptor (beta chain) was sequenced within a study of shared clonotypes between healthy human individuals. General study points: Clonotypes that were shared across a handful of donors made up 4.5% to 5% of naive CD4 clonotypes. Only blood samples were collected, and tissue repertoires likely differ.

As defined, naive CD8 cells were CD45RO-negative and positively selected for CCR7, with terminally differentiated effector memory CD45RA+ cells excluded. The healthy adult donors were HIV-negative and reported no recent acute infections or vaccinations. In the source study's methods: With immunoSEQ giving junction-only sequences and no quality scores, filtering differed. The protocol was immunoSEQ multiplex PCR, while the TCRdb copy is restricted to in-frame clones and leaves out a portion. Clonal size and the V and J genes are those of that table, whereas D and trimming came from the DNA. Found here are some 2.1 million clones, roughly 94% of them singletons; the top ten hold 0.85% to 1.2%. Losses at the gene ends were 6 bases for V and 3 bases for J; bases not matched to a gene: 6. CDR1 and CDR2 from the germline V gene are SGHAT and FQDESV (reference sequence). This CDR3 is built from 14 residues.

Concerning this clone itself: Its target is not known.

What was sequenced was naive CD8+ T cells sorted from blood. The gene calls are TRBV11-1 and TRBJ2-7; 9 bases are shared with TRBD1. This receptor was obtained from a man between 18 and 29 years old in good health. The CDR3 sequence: CASSFGTGHYEQYF. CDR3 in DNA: TGTGCCAGCAGTTTCGGGACAGGGCACTACGAGCAGTACTTC.